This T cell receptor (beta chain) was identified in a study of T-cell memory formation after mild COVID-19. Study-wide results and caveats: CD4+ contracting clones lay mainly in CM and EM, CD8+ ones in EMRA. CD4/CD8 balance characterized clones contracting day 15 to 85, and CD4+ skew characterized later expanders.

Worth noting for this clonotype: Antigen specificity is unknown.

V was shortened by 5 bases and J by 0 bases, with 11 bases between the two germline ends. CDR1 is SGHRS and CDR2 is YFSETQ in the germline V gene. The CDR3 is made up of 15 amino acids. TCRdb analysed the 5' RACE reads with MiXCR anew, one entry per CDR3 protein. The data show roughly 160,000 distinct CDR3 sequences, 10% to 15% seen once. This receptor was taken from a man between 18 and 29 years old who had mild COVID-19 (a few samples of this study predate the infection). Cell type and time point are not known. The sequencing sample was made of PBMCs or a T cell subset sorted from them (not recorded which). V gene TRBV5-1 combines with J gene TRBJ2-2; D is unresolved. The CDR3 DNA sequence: TGCGCCAGCAGTACGCTCGCAACGAACACCGGGGAGCTGTTTTTT. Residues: CASSTLATNTGELFF. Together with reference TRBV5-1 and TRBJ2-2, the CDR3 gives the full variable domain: KAGVTQTPRYLIKTRGQQVTLSCSPISGHRSVSWYQQTPGQGLQFLFEYFSETQRNKGNFPGRFSGRQFSNSRSEMNVSTLELGDSALYLCASSTLATNTGELFFGEGSRLTVL.